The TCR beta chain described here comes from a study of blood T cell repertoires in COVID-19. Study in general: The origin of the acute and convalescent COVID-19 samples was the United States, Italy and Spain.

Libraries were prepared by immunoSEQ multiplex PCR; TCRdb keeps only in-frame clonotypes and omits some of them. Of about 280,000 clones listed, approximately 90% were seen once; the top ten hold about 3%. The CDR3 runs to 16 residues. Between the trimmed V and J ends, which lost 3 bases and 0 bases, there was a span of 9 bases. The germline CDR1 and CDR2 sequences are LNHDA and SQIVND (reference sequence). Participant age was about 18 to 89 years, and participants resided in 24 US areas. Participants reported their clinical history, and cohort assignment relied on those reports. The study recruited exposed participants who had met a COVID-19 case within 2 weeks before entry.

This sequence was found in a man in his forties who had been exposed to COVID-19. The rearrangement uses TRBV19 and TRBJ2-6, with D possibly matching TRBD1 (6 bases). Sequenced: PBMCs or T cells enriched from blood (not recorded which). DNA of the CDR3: TGTGCCAGTAGTATGGACAGCGACTCTGGGGCCAACGTCCTGACTTTC. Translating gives CASSMDSDSGANVLTF.